This T cell receptor beta chain was captured by sequencing in a study of shared clonotypes between healthy human individuals. The table came from immunoSEQ multiplex PCR; TCRdb's copy has only in-frame clones and leaves some out. The data hold a few million clones, with more than 90% observed a single time. The source material was naive CD4+ T cells sorted from blood. Subset of the sample: CD45RA+ positively selected. This clonotype originated in a young man in good health.

CDR3 in DNA: TGTGCCAGCAGTGGGAGCTCGAACAATGAGCAGTTCTTC. Encoded protein: CASSGSSNNEQFF. V gene TRBV28 combines with J gene TRBJ2-1, with D perhaps matching TRBD2 (5 bases). Germline-derived CDR1 and CDR2 are MDHEN and SYDVKM. The CDR3 contains 13 residues. The V and J ends lost 5 bases and 5 bases respectively, with 10 bases between them.